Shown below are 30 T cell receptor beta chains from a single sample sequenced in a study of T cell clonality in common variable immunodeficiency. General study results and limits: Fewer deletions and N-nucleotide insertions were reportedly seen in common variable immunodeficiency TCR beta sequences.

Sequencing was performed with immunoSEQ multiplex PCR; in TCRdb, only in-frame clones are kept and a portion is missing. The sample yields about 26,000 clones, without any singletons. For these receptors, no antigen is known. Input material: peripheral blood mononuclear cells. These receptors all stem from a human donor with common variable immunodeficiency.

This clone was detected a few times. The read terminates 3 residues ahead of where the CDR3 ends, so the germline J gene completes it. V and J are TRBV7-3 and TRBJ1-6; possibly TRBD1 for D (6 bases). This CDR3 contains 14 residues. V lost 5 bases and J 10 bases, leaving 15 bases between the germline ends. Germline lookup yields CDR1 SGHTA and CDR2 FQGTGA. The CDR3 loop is CASSVQGQGSPLHF. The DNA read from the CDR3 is TGTGCCAGCAGCGTACAGGGTCAGGGATCACCC.

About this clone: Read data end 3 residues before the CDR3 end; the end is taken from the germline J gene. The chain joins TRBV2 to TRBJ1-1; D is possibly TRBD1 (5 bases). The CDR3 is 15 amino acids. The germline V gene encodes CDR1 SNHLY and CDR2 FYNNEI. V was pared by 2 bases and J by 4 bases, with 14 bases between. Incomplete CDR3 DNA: TGTGCCAGCAGTGAAAATGGGCCTCAGGGCACTGAA. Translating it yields CASSENGPQGTE. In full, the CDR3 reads CASSENGPQGTEAFF.

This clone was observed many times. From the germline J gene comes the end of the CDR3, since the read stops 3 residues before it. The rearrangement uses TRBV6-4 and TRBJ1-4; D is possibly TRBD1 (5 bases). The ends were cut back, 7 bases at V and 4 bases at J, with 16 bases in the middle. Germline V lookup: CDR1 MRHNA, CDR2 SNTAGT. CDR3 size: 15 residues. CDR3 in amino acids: CASIPRQSHNEKLFF. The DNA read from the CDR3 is TGTGCCAGCATTCCACGACAGTCTCATAATGAAAAA.

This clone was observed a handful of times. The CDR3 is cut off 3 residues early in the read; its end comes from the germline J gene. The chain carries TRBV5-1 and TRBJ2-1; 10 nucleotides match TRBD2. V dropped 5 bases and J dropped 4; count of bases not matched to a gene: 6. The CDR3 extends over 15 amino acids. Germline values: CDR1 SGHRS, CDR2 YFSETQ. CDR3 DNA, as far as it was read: TGCGCCAGCAGGGCCCGGACTAGCGGTTACAATGAG. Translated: CASRARTSGYNE. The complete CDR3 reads CASRARTSGYNEQFF.

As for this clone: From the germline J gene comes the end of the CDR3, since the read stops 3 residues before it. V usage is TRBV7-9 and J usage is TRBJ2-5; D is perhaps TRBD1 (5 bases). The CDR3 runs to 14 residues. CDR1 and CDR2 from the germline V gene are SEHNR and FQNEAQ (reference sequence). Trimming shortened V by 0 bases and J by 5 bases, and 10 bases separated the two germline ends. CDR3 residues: CASSLAQGSETQYF. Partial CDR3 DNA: TGTGCCAGCAGCTTAGCGCAGGGTAGTGAGACC.

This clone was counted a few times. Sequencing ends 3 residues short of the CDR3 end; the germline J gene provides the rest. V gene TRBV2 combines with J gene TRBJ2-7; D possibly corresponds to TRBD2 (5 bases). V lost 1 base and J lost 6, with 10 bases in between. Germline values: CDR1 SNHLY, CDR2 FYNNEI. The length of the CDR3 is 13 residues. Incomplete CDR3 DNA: TGTGCCAGCAGTGAAGTTCAAGAGGGCGAG. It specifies CASSEVQEGE. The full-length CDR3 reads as CASSEVQEGEQYF. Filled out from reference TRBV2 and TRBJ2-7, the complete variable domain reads EPEVTQTPSHQVTQMGQEVILRCVPISNHLYFYWYRQILGQKVEFLVSFYNNEISEKSEIFDDQFSVERPDGSNFTLKIRSTKLEDSAMYFCASSEVQEGEQYFGPGTRLTVT.

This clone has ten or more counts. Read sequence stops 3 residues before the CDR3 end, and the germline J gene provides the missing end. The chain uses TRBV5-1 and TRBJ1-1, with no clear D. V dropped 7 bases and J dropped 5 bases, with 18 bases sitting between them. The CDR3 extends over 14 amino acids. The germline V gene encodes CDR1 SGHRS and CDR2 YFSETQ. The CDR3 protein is CASGTEGLRTEAFF. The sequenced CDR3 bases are TGCGCCAGCGGAACTGAAGGGCTTCGGACTGAA.

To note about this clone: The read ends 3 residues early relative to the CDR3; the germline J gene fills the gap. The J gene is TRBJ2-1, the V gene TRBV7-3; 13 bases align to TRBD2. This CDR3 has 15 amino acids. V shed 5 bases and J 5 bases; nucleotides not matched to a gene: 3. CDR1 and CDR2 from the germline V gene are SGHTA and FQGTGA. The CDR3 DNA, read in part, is TGTGCCAGCAGCAGGGGGACTAGCGGGAACAATGAG. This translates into CASSRGTSGNNE. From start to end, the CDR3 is CASSRGTSGNNEQFF.

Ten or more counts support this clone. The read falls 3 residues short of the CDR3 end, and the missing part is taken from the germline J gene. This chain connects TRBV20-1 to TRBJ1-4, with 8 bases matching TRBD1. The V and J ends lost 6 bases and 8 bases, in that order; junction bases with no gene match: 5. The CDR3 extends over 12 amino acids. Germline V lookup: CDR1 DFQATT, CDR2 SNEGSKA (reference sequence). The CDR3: CSAQGAGEKLFF. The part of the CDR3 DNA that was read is TGCAGTGCCCAGGGGGCAGGAGAAAAA.

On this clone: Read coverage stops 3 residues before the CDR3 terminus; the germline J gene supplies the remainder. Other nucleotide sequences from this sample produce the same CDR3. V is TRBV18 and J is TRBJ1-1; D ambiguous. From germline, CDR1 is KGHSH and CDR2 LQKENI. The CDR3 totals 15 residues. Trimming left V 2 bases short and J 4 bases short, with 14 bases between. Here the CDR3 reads CASSPAGSWATEAFF. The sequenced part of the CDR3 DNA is TGTGCCAGCTCACCAGCGGGGAGCTGGGCCACTGAA.

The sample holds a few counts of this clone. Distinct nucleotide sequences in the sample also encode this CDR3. CDR3 DNA (partial): TGTGCCTGGAGGGTTAAAGCGGGTAGTGAG. Translating it yields CAWRVKAGSE. The full CDR3 protein is CAWRVKAGSEQFF. The chain joins TRBV30 to TRBJ2-1; D is possibly TRBD2 (6 bases). The read is 3 residues too short to cover the CDR3 end, so that end is filled in from the germline J gene. Germline V CDR1 and CDR2: GTSNPN, SVGIG (reference sequence). With 3 bases removed from V and 9 bases from J, the gap between germline ends came to 15 bases. The CDR3 has 13 residues.

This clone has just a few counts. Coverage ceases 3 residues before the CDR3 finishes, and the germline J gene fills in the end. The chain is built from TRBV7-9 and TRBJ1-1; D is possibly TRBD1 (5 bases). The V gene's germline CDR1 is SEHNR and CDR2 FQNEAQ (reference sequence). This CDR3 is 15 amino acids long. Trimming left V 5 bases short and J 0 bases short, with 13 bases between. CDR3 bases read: TGTGCCAGCAGCGCCAGTGGGGGGTTGAACACTGAA. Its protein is CASSASGGLNTE. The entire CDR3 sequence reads CASSASGGLNTEAFF. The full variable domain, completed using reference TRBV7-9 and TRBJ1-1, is DTGVSQNPRHKITKRGQNVTFRCDPISEHNRLYWYRQTLGQGPEFLTYFQNEAQLEKSRLLSDRFSAERPKGSFSTLEIQRTEQGDSAMYLCASSASGGLNTEAFFGQGTRLTVV.

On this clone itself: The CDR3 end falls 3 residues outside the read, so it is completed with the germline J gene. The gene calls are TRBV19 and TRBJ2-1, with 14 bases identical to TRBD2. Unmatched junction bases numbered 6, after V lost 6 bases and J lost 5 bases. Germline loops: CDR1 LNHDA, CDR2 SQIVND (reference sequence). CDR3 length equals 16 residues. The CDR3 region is CASRRLAGGSNNEQFF. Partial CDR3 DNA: TGTGCCAGTAGAAGACTAGCGGGAGGGTCAAACAATGAG.

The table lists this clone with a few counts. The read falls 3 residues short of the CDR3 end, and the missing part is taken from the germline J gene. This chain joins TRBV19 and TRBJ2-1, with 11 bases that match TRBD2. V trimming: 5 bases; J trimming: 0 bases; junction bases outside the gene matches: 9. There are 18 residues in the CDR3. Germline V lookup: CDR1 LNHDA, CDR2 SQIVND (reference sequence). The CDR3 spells CASSPGTSGLGSYNEQFF. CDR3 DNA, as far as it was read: TGTGCCAGTAGTCCCGGGACTAGCGGTCTAGGCTCCTACAATGAG.

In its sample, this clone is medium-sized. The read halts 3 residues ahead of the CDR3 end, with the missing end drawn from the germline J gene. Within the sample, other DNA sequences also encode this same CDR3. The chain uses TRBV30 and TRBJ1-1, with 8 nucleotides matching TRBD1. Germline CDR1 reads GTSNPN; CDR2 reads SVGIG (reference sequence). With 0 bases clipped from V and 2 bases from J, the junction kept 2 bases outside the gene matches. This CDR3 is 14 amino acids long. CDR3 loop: CAWSVQGGNTEAFF. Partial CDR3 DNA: TGTGCCTGGAGTGTACAGGGGGGAAACACTGAA.

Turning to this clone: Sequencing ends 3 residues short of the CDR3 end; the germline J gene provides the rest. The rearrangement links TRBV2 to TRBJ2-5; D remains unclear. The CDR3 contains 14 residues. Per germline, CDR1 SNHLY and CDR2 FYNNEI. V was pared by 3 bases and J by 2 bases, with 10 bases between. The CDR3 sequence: CASSEAEIQETQYF. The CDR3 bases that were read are TGTGCCAGCAGTGAGGCGGAGATACAAGAGACC.

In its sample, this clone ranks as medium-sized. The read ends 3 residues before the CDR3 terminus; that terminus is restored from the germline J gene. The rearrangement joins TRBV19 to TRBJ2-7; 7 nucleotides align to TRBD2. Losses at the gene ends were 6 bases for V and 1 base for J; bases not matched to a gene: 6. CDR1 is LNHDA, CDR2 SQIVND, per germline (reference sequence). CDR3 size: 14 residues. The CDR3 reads CASSPSGNSYEQYF. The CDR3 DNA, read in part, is TGTGCCAGTAGCCCTAGCGGAAATTCCTACGAG. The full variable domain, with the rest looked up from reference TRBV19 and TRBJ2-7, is DGGITQSPKYLFRKEGQNVTLSCEQNLNHDAMYWYRQDPGQGLRLIYYSQIVNDFQKGDIAEGYSVSREKKESFPLTVTSAQKNPTAFYLCASSPSGNSYEQYFGPGTRLTVT.

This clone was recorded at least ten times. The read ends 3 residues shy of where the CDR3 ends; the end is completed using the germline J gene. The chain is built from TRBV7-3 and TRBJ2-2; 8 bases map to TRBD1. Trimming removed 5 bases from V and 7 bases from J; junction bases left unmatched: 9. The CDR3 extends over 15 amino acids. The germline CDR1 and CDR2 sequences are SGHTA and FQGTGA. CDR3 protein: CASSPGQGVGGELFF. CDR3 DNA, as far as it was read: TGTGCCAGCAGCCCCGGACAGGGTGTCGGCGGGGAG.

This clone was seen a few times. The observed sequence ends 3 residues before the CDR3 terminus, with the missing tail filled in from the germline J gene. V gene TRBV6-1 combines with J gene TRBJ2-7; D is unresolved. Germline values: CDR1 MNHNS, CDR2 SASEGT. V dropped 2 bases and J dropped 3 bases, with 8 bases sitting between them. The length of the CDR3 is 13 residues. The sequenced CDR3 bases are TGTGCCAGCAGTGAAAATAGAATCTACGAG. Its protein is CASSENRIYE. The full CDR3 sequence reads CASSENRIYEQYF.

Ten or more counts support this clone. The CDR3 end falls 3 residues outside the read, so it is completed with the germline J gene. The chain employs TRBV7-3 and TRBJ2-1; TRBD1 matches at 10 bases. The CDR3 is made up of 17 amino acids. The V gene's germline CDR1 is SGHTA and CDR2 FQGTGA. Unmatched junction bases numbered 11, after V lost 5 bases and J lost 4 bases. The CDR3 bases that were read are TGTGCCAGCAGCGCTGGGGGACAGGGGATTGGATACAATGAG. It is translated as CASSAGGQGIGYNE. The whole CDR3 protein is CASSAGGQGIGYNEQFF.

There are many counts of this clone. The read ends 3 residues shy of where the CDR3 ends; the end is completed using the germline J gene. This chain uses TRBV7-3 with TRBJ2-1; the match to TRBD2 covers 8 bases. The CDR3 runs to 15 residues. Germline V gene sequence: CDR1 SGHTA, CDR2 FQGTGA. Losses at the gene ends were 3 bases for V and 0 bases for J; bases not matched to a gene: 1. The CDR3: CASSFSGSSYNEQFF. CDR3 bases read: TGTGCCAGCAGCTTCAGCGGGAGCTCCTACAATGAG.

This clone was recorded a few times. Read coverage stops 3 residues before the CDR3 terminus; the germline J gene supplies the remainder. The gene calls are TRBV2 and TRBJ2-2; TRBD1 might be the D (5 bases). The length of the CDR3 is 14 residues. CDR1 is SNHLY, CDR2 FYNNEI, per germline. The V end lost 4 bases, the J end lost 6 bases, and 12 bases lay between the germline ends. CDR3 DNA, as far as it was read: TGTGCCAGCAGTGGCCAGGGAAGGGCCGGGGAG. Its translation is CASSGQGRAGE. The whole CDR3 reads CASSGQGRAGELFF.

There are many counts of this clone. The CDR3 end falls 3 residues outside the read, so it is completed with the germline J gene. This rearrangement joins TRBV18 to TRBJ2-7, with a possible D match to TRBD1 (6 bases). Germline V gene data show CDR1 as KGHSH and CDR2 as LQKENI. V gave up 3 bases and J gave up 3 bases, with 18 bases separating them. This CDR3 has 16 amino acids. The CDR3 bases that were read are TGTGCCAGCTCACCCCCTCGGTCAGGGGCGTTCTACGAG. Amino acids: CASSPPRSGAFYE. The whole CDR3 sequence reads CASSPPRSGAFYEQYF.

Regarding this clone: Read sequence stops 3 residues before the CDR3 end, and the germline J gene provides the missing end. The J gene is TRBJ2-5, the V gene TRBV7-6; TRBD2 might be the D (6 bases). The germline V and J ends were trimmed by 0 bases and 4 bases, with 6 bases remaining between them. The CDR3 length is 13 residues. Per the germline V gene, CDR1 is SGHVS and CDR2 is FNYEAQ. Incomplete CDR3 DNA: TGTGCCAGCAGCTTAGCCGGGGGAGAGACC. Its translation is CASSLAGGET. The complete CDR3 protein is CASSLAGGETQYF.

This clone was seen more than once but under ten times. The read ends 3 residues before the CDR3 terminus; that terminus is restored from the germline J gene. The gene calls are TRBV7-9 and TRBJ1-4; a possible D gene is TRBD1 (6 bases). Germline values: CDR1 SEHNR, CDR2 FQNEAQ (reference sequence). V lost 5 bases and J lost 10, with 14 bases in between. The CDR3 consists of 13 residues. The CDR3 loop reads CASSVDSQRKLFF. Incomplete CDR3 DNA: TGTGCCAGCAGCGTGGACAGCCAGAGAAAA.

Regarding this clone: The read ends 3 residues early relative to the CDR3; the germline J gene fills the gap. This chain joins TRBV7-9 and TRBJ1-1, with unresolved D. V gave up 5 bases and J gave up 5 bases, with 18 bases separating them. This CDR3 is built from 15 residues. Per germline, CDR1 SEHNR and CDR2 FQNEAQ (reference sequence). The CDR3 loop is CASSPPLHGGTEAFF. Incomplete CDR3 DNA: TGTGCCAGCAGCCCACCCCTACACGGAGGGACTGAA.

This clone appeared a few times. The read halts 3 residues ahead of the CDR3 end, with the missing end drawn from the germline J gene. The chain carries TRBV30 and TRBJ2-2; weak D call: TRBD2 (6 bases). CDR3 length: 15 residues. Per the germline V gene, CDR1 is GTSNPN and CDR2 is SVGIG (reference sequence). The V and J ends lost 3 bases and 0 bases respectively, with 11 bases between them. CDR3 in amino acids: CAWRSGGTNTGELFF. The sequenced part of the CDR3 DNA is TGTGCCTGGAGGTCGGGCGGGACGAACACCGGGGAG.

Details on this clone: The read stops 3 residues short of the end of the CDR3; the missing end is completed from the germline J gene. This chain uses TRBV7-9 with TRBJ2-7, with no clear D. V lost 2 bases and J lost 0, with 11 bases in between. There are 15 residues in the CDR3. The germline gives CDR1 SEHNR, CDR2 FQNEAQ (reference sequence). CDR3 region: CASSLMGRNSYEQYF. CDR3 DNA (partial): TGTGCCAGCAGCTTAATGGGCAGAAACTCCTACGAG.

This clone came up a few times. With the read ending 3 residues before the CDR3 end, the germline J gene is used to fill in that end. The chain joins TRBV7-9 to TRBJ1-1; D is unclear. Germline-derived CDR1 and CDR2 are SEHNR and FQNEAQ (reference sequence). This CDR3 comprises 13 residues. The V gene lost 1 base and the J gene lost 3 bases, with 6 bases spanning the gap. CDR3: CASSLGAYTEAFF. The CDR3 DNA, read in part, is TGTGCCAGCAGCTTAGGGGCATACACTGAA.

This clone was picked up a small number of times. The CDR3 sequence is CASSMTSGTRVWTGELFF. CDR3 DNA, as far as it was read: TGTGCCAGTAGTATGACTAGCGGGACCCGAGTATGGACCGGGGAG. The chain recombines TRBV19 with TRBJ2-2, with 11 positions matching TRBD2. Read sequence stops 3 residues before the CDR3 end, and the germline J gene provides the missing end. Germline trimming cut 3 bases from V and 5 bases from J; bases unmatched to any gene: 11. The CDR3 sequence is 18 residues long. The germline gives CDR1 LNHDA, CDR2 SQIVND (reference sequence).